This record concerns one T cell receptor beta chain sequence. Antigen specificity is unknown. This CDR3 is also generated by other DNA sequences in the sample. This sample stems from a study of shared clonotypes between healthy human individuals. Study details: The donor group consisted of two women and a few men, aged 18 to 49. CD8 memory received one plate per donor, CD8 naive two, CD4 memory three and CD4 naive three.

How the authors handled the data: Because ImmunoSEQ provided only junction sequences with no quality scores, the filtering differed. Libraries were prepared by immunoSEQ multiplex PCR; TCRdb keeps only in-frame clonotypes and omits some of them. From that table come the V and J calls and clone size; the DNA was used to work out D and trimming. This table holds roughly 1,000,000 clones, 70% to 80% found once. Study-level points and caveats: Sharing across a few donors was seen in around 5% of naive CD4 clonotypes.

The TCR was taken from a man aged 18 to 35 in good health. Some clones in this sample may be carry-over from other donors' samples. The sample was memory CD4+ T cells from PBMCs. Regarding subset: CD45RA-negative fraction.

CDR3 nucleotide sequence: TGTGCCAGCAGCTCGACTAGCGGGAGCTCCTACGAGCAGTACTTC. Protein: CASSSTSGSSYEQYF. V usage is TRBV5-4 and J usage is TRBJ2-7; 12 nucleotides line up with TRBD2. V trimming: 3 bases; J trimming: 0 bases; junction bases outside the gene matches: 1. There are 15 residues in the CDR3. The germline V gene has CDR1 SGHNT and CDR2 YYREEE (reference sequence).